This T cell receptor beta chain was sequenced during a study of blood T cell repertoires in COVID-19. Overall study context: Samples of COVID-19 (acute and convalescent) were obtained from the United States, Italy and Spain. In each case, the material was cDNA or gDNA derived from T cells, B-cell-depleted T cells, or PBMCs.

The CDR3 has 13 residues. The J segment lost 4 bases and the V segment lost 4 bases, leaving 2 bases of the junction unmatched. CDR1 and CDR2 from the germline V gene are SNHLY and FYNNEI. As regards this clone: The identical CDR3 is also encoded by other nucleotide sequences in the sample.

Original data processing: For nucleated cells, counts were estimated from reference gene primer amplification. The table came from immunoSEQ multiplex PCR; TCRdb's copy has only in-frame clones and leaves some out. For V, J and clone size, that table is used; D and trimming come from the DNA. The data contain 180,000 or so clones, 85% to 90% of them singletons. This chain uses TRBV2 with TRBJ1-2; 8 nucleotides match TRBD1. Input material: peripheral blood. The clonotype was recovered from an older woman with acute or convalescent COVID-19. The chain's CDR3 is CASSGTGTYGYTF. CDR3 sequence (DNA): TGTGCCAGCAGTGGGACAGGGACCTATGGCTACACCTTC.